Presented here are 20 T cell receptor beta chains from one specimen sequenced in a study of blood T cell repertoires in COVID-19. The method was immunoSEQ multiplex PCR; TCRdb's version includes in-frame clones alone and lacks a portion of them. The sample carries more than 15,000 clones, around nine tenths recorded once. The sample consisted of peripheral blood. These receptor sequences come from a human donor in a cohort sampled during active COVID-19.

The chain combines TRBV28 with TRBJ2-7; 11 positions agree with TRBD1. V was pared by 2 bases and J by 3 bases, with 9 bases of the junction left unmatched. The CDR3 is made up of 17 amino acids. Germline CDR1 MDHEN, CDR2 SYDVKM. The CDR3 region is CASSLGNHGTGGYEQYF. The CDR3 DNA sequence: TGTGCCAGCAGTTTAGGGAATCACGGGACAGGGGGCTACGAGCAGTACTTC. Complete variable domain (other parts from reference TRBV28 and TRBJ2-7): DVKVTQSSRYLVKRTGEKVFLECVQDMDHENMFWYRQDPGLGLRLIYFSYDVKMKEKGDIPEGYSVSREKKERFSLILESASTNQTSMYLCASSLGNHGTGGYEQYFGPGTRLTVT.

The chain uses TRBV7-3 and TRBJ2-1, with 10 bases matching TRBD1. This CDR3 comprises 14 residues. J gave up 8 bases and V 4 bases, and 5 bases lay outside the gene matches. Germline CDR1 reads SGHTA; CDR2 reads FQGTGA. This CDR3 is CASSSGTGAHEQFF. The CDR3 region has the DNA TGTGCCAGCAGCTCCGGGACAGGGGCTCATGAGCAGTTCTTC.

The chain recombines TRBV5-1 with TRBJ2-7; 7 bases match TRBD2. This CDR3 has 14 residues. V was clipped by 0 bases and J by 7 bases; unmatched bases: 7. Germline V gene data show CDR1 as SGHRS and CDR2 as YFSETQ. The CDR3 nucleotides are TGCGCCAGCAGCTTGGGACAGCCGGGGGGAGAGCAGTACTTC. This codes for CASSLGQPGGEQYF. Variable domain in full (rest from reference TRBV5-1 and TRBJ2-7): KAGVTQTPRYLIKTRGQQVTLSCSPISGHRSVSWYQQTPGQGLQFLFEYFSETQRNKGNFPGRFSGRQFSNSRSEMNVSTLELGDSALYLCASSLGQPGGEQYFGPGTRLTVT.

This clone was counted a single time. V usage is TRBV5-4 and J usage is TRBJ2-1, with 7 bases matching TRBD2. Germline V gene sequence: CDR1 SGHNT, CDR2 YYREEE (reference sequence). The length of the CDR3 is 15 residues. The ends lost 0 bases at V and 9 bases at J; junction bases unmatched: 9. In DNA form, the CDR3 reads TGTGCCAGCAGCTTGGCCGGGGGAGGGCCCCGTGAGCAGTTCTTC. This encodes CASSLAGGGPREQFF.

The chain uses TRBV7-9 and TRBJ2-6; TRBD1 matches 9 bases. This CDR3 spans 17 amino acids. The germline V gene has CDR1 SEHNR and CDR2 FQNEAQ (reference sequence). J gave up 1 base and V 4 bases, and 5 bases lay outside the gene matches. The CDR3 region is CASSSSGQGSGANVLTF. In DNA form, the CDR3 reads TGTGCCAGCAGCTCGTCCGGACAGGGGTCTGGGGCCAACGTCCTGACTTTC.

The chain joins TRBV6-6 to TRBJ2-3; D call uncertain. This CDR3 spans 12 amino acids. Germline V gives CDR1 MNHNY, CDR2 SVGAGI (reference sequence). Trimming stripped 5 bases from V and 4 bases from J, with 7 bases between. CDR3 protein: CASSEISDTQYF. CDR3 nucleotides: TGTGCCAGCAGTGAGATTTCAGATACGCAGTATTTT.

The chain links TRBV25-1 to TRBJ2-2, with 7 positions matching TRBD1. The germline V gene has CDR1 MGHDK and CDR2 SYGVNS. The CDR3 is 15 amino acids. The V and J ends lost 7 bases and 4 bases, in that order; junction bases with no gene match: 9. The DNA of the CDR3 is TGTGCCAGCACTAATCCGACAGGGAGCACCGGGGAGCTGTTTTTT. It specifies CASTNPTGSTGELFF.

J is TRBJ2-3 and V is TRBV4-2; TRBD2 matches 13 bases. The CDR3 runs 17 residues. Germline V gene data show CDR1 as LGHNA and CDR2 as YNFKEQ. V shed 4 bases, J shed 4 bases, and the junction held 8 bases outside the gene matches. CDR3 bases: TGTGCCAGCAGCCTTGGCGGACTAGCGGGAGTCCCAGATACGCAGTATTTT. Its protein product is CASSLGGLAGVPDTQYF.

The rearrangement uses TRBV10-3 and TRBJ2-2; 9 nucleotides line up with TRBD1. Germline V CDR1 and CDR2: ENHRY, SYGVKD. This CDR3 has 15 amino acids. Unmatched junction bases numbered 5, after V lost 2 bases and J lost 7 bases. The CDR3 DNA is TGTGCCATCAGTGAGGGGACAGGGACTCACGGGGAGCTGTTTTTT. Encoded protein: CAISEGTGTHGELFF.

The CDR3 coding sequence is TGCGCCAGCAGTGAGGGGAGCGGCCCCGGGTTGAATGAGCAGTTCTTC. Residues: CASSEGSGPGLNEQFF. This rearrangement joins TRBV10-2 to TRBJ2-1, with D possibly TRBD2 on 5 matching bases. Germline loops: CDR1 WSHSY, CDR2 SAAADI. Trimming removed 2 bases at V and 7 bases at J, with 18 bases between. This CDR3 has 16 amino acids.

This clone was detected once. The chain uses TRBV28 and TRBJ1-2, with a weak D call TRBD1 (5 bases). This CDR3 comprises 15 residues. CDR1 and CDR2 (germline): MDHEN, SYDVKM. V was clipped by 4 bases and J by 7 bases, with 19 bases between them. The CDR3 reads CASSWAGEGILGYTF. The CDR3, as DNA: TGTGCCAGCAGTTGGGCGGGGGAGGGTATACTTGGCTACACCTTC.

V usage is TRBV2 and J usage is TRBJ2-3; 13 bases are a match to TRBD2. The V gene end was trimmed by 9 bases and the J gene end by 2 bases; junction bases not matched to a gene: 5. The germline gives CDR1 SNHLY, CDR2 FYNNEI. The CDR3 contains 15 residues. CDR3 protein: CARPGLAGPTDTQYF. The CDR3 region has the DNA TGTGCCAGACCGGGACTAGCGGGACCCACAGATACGCAGTATTTT.

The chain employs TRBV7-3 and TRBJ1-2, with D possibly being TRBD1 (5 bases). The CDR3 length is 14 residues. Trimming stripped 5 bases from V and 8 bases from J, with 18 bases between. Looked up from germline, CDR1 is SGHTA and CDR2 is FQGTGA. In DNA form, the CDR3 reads TGTGCCAGCAGCCCAGGGCCCCTTATGGGAGGCTACACCTTC. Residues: CASSPGPLMGGYTF.

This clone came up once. DNA for the CDR3: TGTGCCAGCAGTTGGAGAGGGAACGAGCAGTACTTC. Its protein product is CASSWRGNEQYF. The V and J genes are TRBV6-5 and TRBJ2-7, with D perhaps matching TRBD2 (5 bases). V was clipped by 4 bases and J by 5 bases, with 9 bases between them. Germline lookup yields CDR1 MNHEY and CDR2 SVGAGI. This CDR3 has 12 amino acids.

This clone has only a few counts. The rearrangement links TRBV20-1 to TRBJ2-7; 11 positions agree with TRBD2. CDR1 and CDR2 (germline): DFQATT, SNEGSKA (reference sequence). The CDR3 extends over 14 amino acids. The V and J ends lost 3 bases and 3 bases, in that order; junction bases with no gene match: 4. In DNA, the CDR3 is TGCAGTGCTAGTTTGGGACTAGCGGTCTACGAGCAGTACTTC. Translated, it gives CSASLGLAVYEQYF.

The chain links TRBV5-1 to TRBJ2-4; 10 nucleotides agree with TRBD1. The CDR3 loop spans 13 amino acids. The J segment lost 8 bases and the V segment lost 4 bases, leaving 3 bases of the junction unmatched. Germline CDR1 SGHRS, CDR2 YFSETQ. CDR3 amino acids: CASSTGQGDIQYF. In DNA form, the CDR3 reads TGCGCCAGCAGCACCGGACAGGGGGACATTCAGTACTTC. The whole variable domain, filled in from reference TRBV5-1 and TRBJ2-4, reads KAGVTQTPRYLIKTRGQQVTLSCSPISGHRSVSWYQQTPGQGLQFLFEYFSETQRNKGNFPGRFSGRQFSNSRSEMNVSTLELGDSALYLCASSTGQGDIQYFGAGTRLSVL.

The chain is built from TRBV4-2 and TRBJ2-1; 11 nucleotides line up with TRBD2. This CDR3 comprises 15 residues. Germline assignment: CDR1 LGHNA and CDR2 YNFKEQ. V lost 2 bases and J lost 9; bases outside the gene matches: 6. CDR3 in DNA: TGTGCCAGCAGCCAAACTAGCGGGAGTCGAAGTGAGCAGTTCTTC. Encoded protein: CASSQTSGSRSEQFF.

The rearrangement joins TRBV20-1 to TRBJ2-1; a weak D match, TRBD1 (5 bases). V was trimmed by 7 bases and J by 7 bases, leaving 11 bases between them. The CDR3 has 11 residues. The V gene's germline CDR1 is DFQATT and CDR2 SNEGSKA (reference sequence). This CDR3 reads CSVIQANEQFF. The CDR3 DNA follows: TGCAGTGTTATACAGGCGAATGAGCAGTTCTTC.

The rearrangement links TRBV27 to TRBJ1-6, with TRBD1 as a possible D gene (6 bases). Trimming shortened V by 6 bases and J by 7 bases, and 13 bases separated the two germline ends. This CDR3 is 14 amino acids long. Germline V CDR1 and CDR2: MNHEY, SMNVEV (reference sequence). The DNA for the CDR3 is TGTGCCAGCAGGAGGGGGACGGGGAATTCACCCCTCCACTTT. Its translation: CASRRGTGNSPLHF.

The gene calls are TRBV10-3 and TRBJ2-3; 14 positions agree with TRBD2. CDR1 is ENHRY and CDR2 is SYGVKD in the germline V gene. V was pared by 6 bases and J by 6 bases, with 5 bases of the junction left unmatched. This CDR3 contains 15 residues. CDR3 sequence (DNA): TGTGCCATCAGGGGACTAGCGGGAGAATGGGATACGCAGTATTTT. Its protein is CAIRGLAGEWDTQYF.